One and the same sample provided the 32 T cell receptor beta chains below, sequenced in a study of blood T cell repertoires in COVID-19. The protocol was immunoSEQ multiplex PCR, while the TCRdb copy is restricted to in-frame clones and leaves out a portion. The sample lists just under 45,000 clones; approximately 87% were seen once. Input material: peripheral blood. These receptor sequences come from a man aged 35-49 years with COVID-19, enrolled during active disease.

The rearrangement links TRBV2 to TRBJ1-3; D may be TRBD1 (5 bases). Germline V gene sequence: CDR1 SNHLY, CDR2 FYNNEI. Trimming took off 5 bases at V and 4 bases at J, with 12 bases between the two ends. The CDR3 covers 14 residues. For the CDR3, the DNA is TGTGCCAGCAGTAAGGACAAGTCGGGAAACACCATATATTTT. Protein product: CASSKDKSGNTIYF.

The CDR3 loop is CASSFRTGNSYEQYF. CDR3 nucleotide sequence: TGTGCCAGCAGCTTCAGGACAGGTAACTCCTACGAGCAGTACTTC. The chain combines TRBV11-2 with TRBJ2-7; 7 bases match TRBD1. The CDR3 has 15 residues. The germline V gene has CDR1 SGHAT and CDR2 FQNNGV. J lost 0 bases, V lost 3 bases, and 5 bases had no gene match.

The chain joins TRBV28 to TRBJ2-1; 7 nucleotides agree with TRBD1. V was pared by 7 bases and J by 10 bases, with 13 bases of the junction left unmatched. The CDR3 covers 14 residues. Germline V lookup: CDR1 MDHEN, CDR2 SYDVKM. CDR3 sequence (DNA): TGTGCCAGCACCTCTGCGCAGGGGGTTCGGGAGCAGTTCTTC. The encoded protein is CASTSAQGVREQFF.

By share, this clone ranks as medium-sized. CDR3 in DNA: TGTGCCAGCAGCTCCGGGACAGGGGGCGAGGATGGCTACACCTTC. Its translation is CASSSGTGGEDGYTF. The chain recombines TRBV7-9 with TRBJ1-2; 12 positions match TRBD1. With 4 bases clipped from V and 6 bases from J, the junction kept 6 bases outside the gene matches. The germline CDR1 and CDR2 sequences are SEHNR and FQNEAQ (reference sequence). The CDR3 totals 15 residues.

The V and J genes are TRBV18 and TRBJ2-5; D may be TRBD1 (5 bases). The germline V gene has CDR1 KGHSH and CDR2 LQKENI. Trimming pared 7 bases from V and 2 bases from J, leaving 11 bases between. The CDR3 length is 13 residues. As DNA, the CDR3 is TGTGCCAGCTTACAGGTAGAACAAGAGACCCAGTACTTC. Amino acids: CASLQVEQETQYF.

V usage is TRBV5-4 and J usage is TRBJ2-5; 10 bases fit TRBD2. The junction had 7 bases not matched to a gene; V was cut back by 4 bases and J by 1 base. The CDR3 is 16 residues long. Germline CDR1 SGHNT, CDR2 YYREEE (reference sequence). This CDR3 is CASSRGSSGGQETQYF. The CDR3 DNA is TGTGCCAGCAGCCGCGGGTCTAGCGGGGGCCAAGAGACCCAGTACTTC.

The chain joins TRBV2 to TRBJ1-6, with D possibly TRBD1 on 5 matching bases. Germline loops: CDR1 SNHLY, CDR2 FYNNEI. The CDR3 is made up of 15 amino acids. V lost 1 base and J lost 6, with 10 bases in between. The chain's CDR3 is CASSEGRVGNSPLHF. The CDR3 bases are TGTGCCAGCAGTGAAGGCAGGGTTGGTAATTCACCCCTCCACTTT.

This rearrangement joins TRBV11-3 to TRBJ2-3; possible D gene TRBD2, 6 bases. The V gene lost 3 bases and the J gene lost 2 bases, with 9 bases spanning the gap. This CDR3 is built from 14 residues. Germline lookup yields CDR1 SGHNT and CDR2 YENEEA. DNA for the CDR3: TGTGCCAGCAGCTTTGGCGGGGACACAGATACGCAGTATTTT. It codes for CASSFGGDTDTQYF.

This sequence joins TRBV19 and TRBJ2-5; the D gene is possibly TRBD2 (6 bases). V lost 5 bases and J 1 base, leaving 11 bases between the germline ends. The germline V gene has CDR1 LNHDA and CDR2 SQIVND (reference sequence). The CDR3 spans 14 residues. The CDR3 sequence: CASSFGGLQETQYF. The CDR3 DNA reads as TGTGCCAGTAGTTTCGGAGGGCTCCAAGAGACCCAGTACTTC.

This rearrangement joins TRBV14 to TRBJ1-3; 12 positions agree with TRBD1. CDR1 and CDR2 (germline): SGHDN, FVKESK. This CDR3 is 16 amino acids long. Trimming at V came to 0 bases and at J to 7 bases, leaving 4 bases not matched to a gene. In nucleotides, the CDR3 is TGTGCCAGCAGCCAAGATGGAGGGACAGGGGGCAACACCATATATTTT. Translating gives CASSQDGGTGGNTIYF. Drawing the rest from reference TRBV14 and TRBJ1-3, the complete variable domain is EAGVTQFPSHSVIEKGQTVTLRCDPISGHDNLYWYRRVMGKEIKFLLHFVKESKQDESGMPNNRFLAERTGGTYSTLKVQPAELEDSGVYFCASSQDGGTGGNTIYFGEGSWLTVV.

The CDR3 loop reads CASSLGDSQGYTF. The CDR3 DNA reads as TGTGCCAGCAGCTTGGGGGACAGTCAAGGCTACACCTTC. V and J are TRBV5-6 and TRBJ1-2; the match to TRBD1 covers 7 bases. With V trimmed by 0 bases and J by 8 bases, 4 bases remained unmatched. CDR3 length: 13 amino acids. Germline assignment: CDR1 SGHDT and CDR2 YYEEEE.

The genes are TRBV18 and TRBJ2-7; D is possibly TRBD1 (6 bases). The CDR3 extends over 12 amino acids. In germline, CDR1 is KGHSH, CDR2 LQKENI. V was cut by 5 bases and J by 6 bases, with 11 bases left in between. This CDR3 is CASSATGFEQYF. CDR3 DNA sequence: TGTGCCAGCTCAGCTACAGGGTTCGAGCAGTACTTC.

The gene calls are TRBV2 and TRBJ1-3; D not certain. The CDR3 consists of 11 residues. Germline CDR1 SNHLY, CDR2 FYNNEI. V was clipped by 9 bases and J by 12 bases, with 15 bases between them. CDR3 amino acids: CASGAPPIIYF. The CDR3 DNA is TGTGCCAGTGGAGCCCCGCCGATCATATATTTT.

This rearrangement joins TRBV5-6 to TRBJ2-5, with 7 bases that match TRBD2. CDR1 and CDR2 from the germline V gene are SGHDT and YYEEEE. This CDR3 has 13 residues. Losses at the gene ends were 0 bases for V and 5 bases for J; bases not matched to a gene: 1. CDR3 DNA: TGTGCCAGCAGCTTGGTTAGCGGGGAGACCCAGTACTTC. Encoded protein: CASSLVSGETQYF.

This sequence joins TRBV9 and TRBJ1-6; TRBD1 matches at 7 bases. J gave up 3 bases and V 3 bases, and 3 bases lay outside the gene matches. This CDR3 spans 15 amino acids. Per the germline V gene, CDR1 is SGDLS and CDR2 is YYNGEE. CDR3 coding DNA: TGTGCCAGCAGCGCGAGGGACAGCTATAATTCACCCCTCCACTTT. Residues: CASSARDSYNSPLHF.

This rearrangement joins TRBV6-5 to TRBJ2-7; D is unclear. The length of the CDR3 is 14 residues. Per the germline V gene, CDR1 is MNHEY and CDR2 is SVGAGI. The V end was cut by 4 bases, the J end by 0 bases, with 10 bases between. The CDR3 loop is CASSLTPSSYEQYF. CDR3 sequence (DNA): TGTGCCAGCAGTTTGACACCATCCTCCTACGAGCAGTACTTC.

This chain joins TRBV7-9 and TRBJ2-5; TRBD1 aligns across 10 bases. This CDR3 contains 15 residues. Germline CDR1 SEHNR, CDR2 FQNEAQ (reference sequence). V dropped 3 bases and J dropped 5; count of bases not matched to a gene: 6. CDR3 DNA sequence: TGTGCCAGCAGCTTCACTGACAGGGGGCGGGAGACCCAGTACTTC. The encoded protein is CASSFTDRGRETQYF.

The CDR3 reads CANTYAQGSTEAFF. DNA of the CDR3: TGTGCCAACACATACGCGCAGGGGAGCACTGAAGCTTTCTTT. V is TRBV2 and J is TRBJ1-1; tentative D call: TRBD1 (6 bases). Germline CDR1 and CDR2: SNHLY and FYNNEI. The V and J ends lost 10 bases and 4 bases respectively, with 19 bases between them. This CDR3 comprises 14 residues.

The genes are TRBV5-1 and TRBJ1-1; D gene uncertain. Germline V CDR1 and CDR2: SGHRS, YFSETQ. Trimming cost V 0 bases and J 4 bases, with 13 bases left between them. This CDR3 has 15 residues. CDR3 sequence: CASSLGGRAGTEAFF. In DNA, the CDR3 is TGCGCCAGCAGCTTGGGTGGTAGGGCGGGCACTGAAGCTTTCTTT.

The V gene is TRBV28, the J gene TRBJ2-3; 13 nucleotides line up with TRBD2. CDR1 MDHEN and CDR2 SYDVKM come from the germline V gene. The CDR3 covers 20 residues. V lost 5 bases and J lost 3; bases outside the gene matches: 17. CDR3 region: CASSLSKTSGGLRFTDTQYF. The DNA of the CDR3 is TGTGCCAGCAGTCTTTCTAAGACTAGCGGGGGGCTGAGATTTACAGATACGCAGTATTTT.

The V gene is TRBV6-1, the J gene TRBJ1-5; D possibly corresponds to TRBD1 (5 bases). Per the germline V gene, CDR1 is MNHNS and CDR2 is SASEGT. This CDR3 is built from 14 residues. V was pared by 1 base and J by 2 bases, with 6 bases between. The CDR3: CASSEGQRNQPQHF. For the CDR3, the DNA is TGTGCCAGCAGTGAAGGACAGCGCAATCAGCCCCAGCATTTT.

This clone occurred once. The chain is built from TRBV19 and TRBJ1-1; 9 nucleotides align to TRBD1. The CDR3 is made up of 14 amino acids. Germline assignment: CDR1 LNHDA and CDR2 SQIVND (reference sequence). V dropped 6 bases and J dropped 7; count of bases not matched to a gene: 9. As DNA, the CDR3 is TGTGCCAGTAGGCGACAGGGGGGATTCGATGAAGCTTTCTTT. Its translation is CASRRQGGFDEAFF.

The chain combines TRBV9 with TRBJ2-2; 10 bases line up with TRBD1. J was trimmed by 4 bases and V by 4 bases; bases with no gene match: 13. The germline gives CDR1 SGDLS, CDR2 YYNGEE. CDR3 size: 18 residues. CDR3 amino acids: CASSTLRRQGAGTGELFF. CDR3 nucleotides: TGTGCCAGCAGCACCCTCCGTAGACAGGGGGCAGGCACCGGGGAGCTGTTTTTT.

CDR3 sequence: CASSLMDRDTEAFF. The CDR3 nucleotides read TGTGCCAGCAGCTTAATGGACAGGGATACTGAAGCTTTCTTT. The genes are TRBV7-9 and TRBJ1-1, with 8 positions matching TRBD1. The junction had 4 bases not matched to a gene; V was cut back by 2 bases and J by 5 bases. The CDR3 is 14 residues long. Germline V gene data show CDR1 as SEHNR and CDR2 as FQNEAQ (reference sequence).

This chain uses TRBV13 with TRBJ1-6; unclear D gene. The CDR3 length is 12 residues. V was clipped by 3 bases and J by 8 bases, with 5 bases between them. The germline V gene has CDR1 PRHDT and CDR2 FYEKMQ (reference sequence). The CDR3 DNA is TGTGCCAGCAGCTTGAGGGATTCACCCCTCCACTTT. Translated: CASSLRDSPLHF.

This chain uses TRBV2 with TRBJ2-5; perhaps TRBD2 as D (6 bases). The CDR3 has 11 residues. Trimming pared 7 bases from V and 4 bases from J, leaving 7 bases between. Germline CDR1 and CDR2: SNHLY and FYNNEI. As DNA, the CDR3 is TGTGCCAGCACCGGGGGAGAGACCCAGTACTTC. Translated, it gives CASTGGETQYF.

This CDR3 reads CATTAGGGVRNEQFF. Written as DNA, the CDR3 is TGTGCCACCACCGCGGGGGGAGGGGTAAGGAATGAGCAGTTCTTC. J is TRBJ2-1 and V is TRBV15; 8 nucleotides agree with TRBD2. Germline V CDR1 and CDR2: LNHNV, YYDKDF (reference sequence). Trimming cost V 7 bases and J 7 bases; bases outside gene matches: 12. The CDR3 has 15 amino acids.

The chain is built from TRBV28 and TRBJ1-2; 9 bases map to TRBD1. J was trimmed by 2 bases and V by 5 bases; bases with no gene match: 3. This CDR3 comprises 14 residues. The germline gives CDR1 MDHEN, CDR2 SYDVKM. CDR3 coding DNA: TGTGCCAGCAGTGAGACAGGGGGAAACTATGGCTACACCTTC. Translating gives CASSETGGNYGYTF.

V and J are TRBV3-1 (or the pseudogene TRBV3-2) and TRBJ2-7, with TRBD2 matching over 11 bases. V was clipped by 2 bases and J by 0 bases; unmatched bases: 0. The germline V gene has CDR1 LGHDT and CDR2 YNNKEL (reference sequence). This CDR3 contains 15 residues. This chain's CDR3 is CASSQTSGSSYEQYF. The DNA for the CDR3 is TGTGCCAGCAGCCAAACTAGCGGGAGCTCCTACGAGCAGTACTTC.

This rearrangement joins TRBV28 to TRBJ2-5; 7 bases line up with TRBD1. The CDR3 covers 15 residues. Germline V gives CDR1 MDHEN, CDR2 SYDVKM. Unmatched junction bases numbered 10, after V lost 8 bases and J lost 1 base. DNA for the CDR3: TGTGCCAGCGGAAGGACAGGACGGGCCCAAGAGACCCAGTACTTC. The encoded protein is CASGRTGRAQETQYF.

This sequence joins TRBV30 and TRBJ2-1; tentatively, D is TRBD2 (7 bases). This CDR3 has 15 residues. Trimming left V 1 base short and J 14 bases short, with 24 bases between. Germline-derived CDR1 and CDR2 are GTSNPN and SVGIG (reference sequence). The CDR3 spells CAWSDGGGPPAPEFF. The CDR3 nucleotides are TGTGCCTGGAGTGACGGCGGGGGCCCTCCGGCCCCTGAGTTCTTC.

The chain combines TRBV30 with TRBJ1-2; D is undetermined. CDR1 is GTSNPN, CDR2 SVGIG, per germline (reference sequence). The CDR3 is 14 amino acids. V lost 2 bases, J lost 3 bases, and 13 bases lay in between. DNA for the CDR3: TGTGCCTGGAGTCCTTTACAGAACCACTATGGCTACACCTTC. Encoded protein: CAWSPLQNHYGYTF.